These T cell receptor gamma chains were read from a single sample in a study of human gamma delta and Vdelta1 T cells. TCRdb re-called the PCR reads with CATT. The sample holds about 3,900 gamma-chain clones, 16% seen once. For these TCRs, the target antigens are not known. The sample consisted of Vdelta1 gamma-delta T cells from blood grown in culture (DOT cells). The origin of the receptors is a human donor in good health. Each CDR3 is given with its conserved first and last residue. Each record gives: V gene, clone size, CDR3 length, J gene, CDR3 DNA, CDR3 protein. The size field is filled for only some rows; it gives once, few, many or a size class.

V: TRGV4; size: NA; length: 15; J: TRGJ1/TRGJ2; DNA: TGTGCCACCTGGGCTCTATACTCGAATTATTATAAGAAACTCTTT; CDR3: CATWALYSNYYKKLF
V: TRGV10; size: NA; length: 13; J: TRGJ1/TRGJ2; DNA: TGTGCTGCGTGGGACCATAATTATTATAAGAAACTCTTT; CDR3: CAAWDHNYYKKLF
V: TRGV9; size: few; length: 13; J: TRGJ1/TRGJ2; DNA: TGTGCCTTGTGGGAGGCTCCGGGGGTAAAGAAACTCTTT; CDR3: CALWEAPGVKKLF
V: TRGV3; size: NA; length: 15; J: TRGJ1/TRGJ2; DNA: TGTGCCACCTGGGACAGGCTTCGGGATTATTATAAGAAACTCTTT; CDR3: CATWDRLRDYYKKLF
V: TRGV8; size: few; length: 12; J: TRGJ1/TRGJ2; DNA: TGTGCCACCTGGGATTGTTATTATAAGAAACTCTTT; CDR3: CATWDCYYKKLF
V: TRGV3; size: NA; length: 13; J: TRGJ1/TRGJ2; DNA: TGTGCCACCTGGGACAGGGGTTTGGATAAGAAACTCTTT; CDR3: CATWDRGLDKKLF
V: TRGV3; size: few; length: 11; J: TRGJ1/TRGJ2; DNA: TGTGCCACCTGGGACAGGCCACAGAAACTCTTT; CDR3: CATWDRPQKLF
V: TRGV4; size: NA; length: 13; J: TRGJ1/TRGJ2; DNA: TGTGCCACCTGGGATGGGCTCGGTTATAAGAAACTCTTT; CDR3: CATWDGLGYKKLF
V: TRGV3; size: medium-sized; length: 15; J: TRGJ1/TRGJ2; DNA: TGTGCCACCTGGGACAGGCCAGGGGGTTATTATAAGAAACTCTTT; CDR3: CATWDRPGGYYKKLF
V: TRGV5; size: medium-sized; length: 11; J: TRGJP2; DNA: TGTGCCACCTGGGACGAGGGGATCAAGACGTTT; CDR3: CATWDEGIKTF
V: TRGV4; size: few; length: 14; J: TRGJ1/TRGJ2; DNA: TGTGCCACCTGGGATGGGCGCGGTTATTATAAGAAACTCTTT; CDR3: CATWDGRGYYKKLF
V: TRGV8; size: medium-sized; length: 13; J: TRGJ1/TRGJ2; DNA: TGTGCCACCTGGGATAGGCAGGATTATAAGAAACTCTTT; CDR3: CATWDRQDYKKLF
V: TRGV2; size: medium-sized; length: 14; J: TRGJP2; DNA: TGTGCCACCTGGGACCGGCGTAGTGATTGGATCAAGACGTTT; CDR3: CATWDRRSDWIKTF
V: TRGV4; size: few; length: 14; J: TRGJ1/TRGJ2; DNA: TGTGCCACCTGGGGAGGTGGGAATTATTATAAGAAACTCTTT; CDR3: CATWGGGNYYKKLF
V: TRGV2; size: NA; length: 14; J: TRGJ1/TRGJ2; DNA: TGTGCCACCTGGGACGGGCGACGGGGTTATAAGAAACTCTTT; CDR3: CATWDGRRGYKKLF
V: TRGV2; size: few; length: 14; J: TRGJ1/TRGJ2; DNA: TGTGCCACCTGGGACGGCCCGACTTATTATAAGAAACTCTTT; CDR3: CATWDGPTYYKKLF
V: TRGV4; size: few; length: 14; J: TRGJ1/TRGJ2; DNA: TGTGCCACCTGGGATGGGCCAGCATATTATAAGAAACTCTTT; CDR3: CATWDGPAYYKKLF
V: TRGV4; size: NA; length: 13; J: TRGJ1/TRGJ2; DNA: TGTGCCACCTGGGACTACAATTATTATAAGAAACTCTTT; CDR3: CATWDYNYYKKLF
V: TRGV2; size: few; length: 15; J: TRGJ1/TRGJ2; DNA: TGTGCCACCTGGGACGGACCAACGAATTATTATAAGAAACTCTTT; CDR3: CATWDGPTNYYKKLF
V: TRGV2; size: few; length: 11; J: TRGJ1/TRGJ2; DNA: TGTGCCACCTGGGACGCCCCCAGAGGACTCTTT; CDR3: CATWDAPRGLF
V: TRGV9; size: NA; length: 13; J: TRGJ1/TRGJ2; DNA: TGTGCCTTGTGGGAGGTGCGAGTGTATAAGAAACTCTTT; CDR3: CALWEVRVYKKLF
V: TRGV5; size: NA; length: 13; J: TRGJ1/TRGJ2; DNA: TGTGCCACCTGGACGACCTATTATTATAAGAAACTCTTT; CDR3: CATWTTYYYKKLF
V: TRGV5; size: NA; length: 14; J: TRGJ1/TRGJ2; DNA: TGTGCCACCTGGGACCGAATCCGTAGTTATAAGAAACTCTTT; CDR3: CATWDRIRSYKKLF
V: TRGV2; size: few; length: 13; J: TRGJ1/TRGJ2; DNA: TGTGCCACCTGGGACGGGCATACTTATAAGAAACTCTTT; CDR3: CATWDGHTYKKLF
V: TRGV9; size: NA; length: 16; J: TRGJ1/TRGJ2; DNA: TGTGCCTTGTGGGAGGTGGTTCCATCATTTTATTATAAGAAACTCTTT; CDR3: CALWEVVPSFYYKKLF
V: TRGV5P; size: few; length: 16; J: TRGJ1/TRGJ2; DNA: TGTGCCACCTGGGGCTCCTGGTCAGGGGGTTATTATAAGAAACTCTTT; CDR3: CATWGSWSGGYYKKLF
V: TRGV9; size: NA; length: 14; J: TRGJ1/TRGJ2; DNA: TGTGCCTTGTGGGAGGTGGGGGATTATTATAAGAAACTCTTT; CDR3: CALWEVGDYYKKLF
V: TRGV9; size: NA; length: 15; J: TRGJ1/TRGJ2; DNA: TGTGCCTTGTGGGAGGTGCGGGGAAATTATTATAAGAAACTCTTT; CDR3: CALWEVRGNYYKKLF
V: TRGV2; size: medium-sized; length: 12; J: TRGJ1/TRGJ2; DNA: TGTGCCACCTGGGACGGCTATTATAAGAAACTCTTT; CDR3: CATWDGYYKKLF
V: TRGV4; size: NA; length: 10; J: TRGJ1/TRGJ2; DNA: TGTGCCACCTGGGATGCCAAGAAACTCTTT; CDR3: CATWDAKKLF
V: TRGV10; size: few; length: 15; J: TRGJP1; DNA: TGTGCTGCGTGGGATTGGGTTACCACTGGTTGGTTCAAGATATTT; CDR3: CAAWDWVTTGWFKIF
V: TRGV10; size: NA; length: 15; J: TRGJ1/TRGJ2; DNA: TGTGCTGCGTGGGCGACCCTAACGGTGTCGTATAAGAAACTCTTT; CDR3: CAAWATLTVSYKKLF
V: TRGV9; size: medium-sized; length: 15; J: TRGJP2; DNA: TGTGCCTTGTGGGAGGTCCAGAGTAGTGATTGGATCAAGACGTTT; CDR3: CALWEVQSSDWIKTF
V: TRGV3; size: NA; length: 12; J: TRGJP2; DNA: TGTGCCACATATAGTAGTGATTGGATCAAGACGTTT; CDR3: CATYSSDWIKTF
V: TRGV9; size: NA; length: 12; J: TRGJ1/TRGJ2; DNA: TGTGCCTTGTCGATGAATTATTATAAGAAACTCTTT; CDR3: CALSMNYYKKLF
V: TRGV9; size: NA; length: 13; J: TRGJ1/TRGJ2; DNA: TGTGCCTTGTGGGATCTCCATTATTATAAGAAACTCTTT; CDR3: CALWDLHYYKKLF
V: TRGV10; size: NA; length: 16; J: TRGJP1; DNA: TGTGCTGCGTGGGATTGCGACAATACCACTGGTTGGTTCAAGATATTT; CDR3: CAAWDCDNTTGWFKIF
V: TRGV5; size: few; length: 13; J: TRGJ1/TRGJ2; DNA: TGTGCCACCTGGGACAGGCCCTATTATAAGAAACTCTTT; CDR3: CATWDRPYYKKLF
V: TRGV3; size: few; length: 12; J: TRGJ1/TRGJ2; DNA: TGTGCCACCTGGGTTCCTTATTATAAGAAACTCTTT; CDR3: CATWVPYYKKLF
V: TRGV8; size: large; length: 13; J: TRGJP2; DNA: TGTGCCACCTGGGATAGTAGTGATTGGATCAAGACGTTT; CDR3: CATWDSSDWIKTF
V: TRGV4; size: medium-sized; length: 13; J: TRGJ1/TRGJ2; DNA: TGTGCCACCTGGGATGCGCGGAGGTATAAGAAACTCTTT; CDR3: CATWDARRYKKLF
V: TRGV2; size: NA; length: 12; J: TRGJ1/TRGJ2; DNA: TGTGCCACCTGGGACGTCGTGGATAAGAAACTCTTT; CDR3: CATWDVVDKKLF
V: TRGV5; size: medium-sized; length: 13; J: TRGJ1/TRGJ2; DNA: TGTGCCACCTGGGACAGGCTGGGGTATAAGAAACTCTTT; CDR3: CATWDRLGYKKLF
V: TRGV10; size: few; length: 9; J: TRGJ1/TRGJ2; DNA: TGTGCTGCATTAGATTGGAAACTCTTT; CDR3: CAALDWKLF
V: TRGV3; size: NA; length: 16; J: TRGJP2; DNA: TGTGCCACCTGGGACGCACCGGAGCTTTTTAATTGGATCAAGACGTTT; CDR3: CATWDAPELFNWIKTF
V: TRGV2; size: NA; length: 13; J: TRGJ1/TRGJ2; DNA: TGTGCCACCTGGGACGGGCCGTTTTATAAGAAACTCTTT; CDR3: CATWDGPFYKKLF
V: TRGV3; size: few; length: 13; J: TRGJ1/TRGJ2; DNA: TGTGCCACCTGGGATCAGGGCTATTATAAGAAACTCTTT; CDR3: CATWDQGYYKKLF
V: TRGV8; size: NA; length: 14; J: TRGJ1/TRGJ2; DNA: TGTGCCACCTGGTTCCCAGGCCCTTATTATAAGAAACTCTTT; CDR3: CATWFPGPYYKKLF
V: TRGV5P; size: few; length: 11; J: TRGJ1/TRGJ2; DNA: TGTGCCACCTGGGGAAGTGATGGGAAACTCTTT; CDR3: CATWGSDGKLF
V: TRGV9; size: medium-sized; length: 14; J: TRGJ1/TRGJ2; DNA: TGTGCCTTGTCTGACAATTCGAATTATTATAAGAAACTCTTT; CDR3: CALSDNSNYYKKLF
V: TRGV2; size: medium-sized; length: 13; J: TRGJ1/TRGJ2; DNA: TGTGCCACCTGGGACGGGCGCTATTATAAGAAACTCTTT; CDR3: CATWDGRYYKKLF
V: TRGV9; size: NA; length: 16; J: TRGJ1/TRGJ2; DNA: TGTGCCTTGTGGGAGGACCCTGTTGTCAATTATTATAAGAAACTCTTT; CDR3: CALWEDPVVNYYKKLF
V: TRGV8; size: medium-sized; length: 15; J: TRGJP2; DNA: TGTGCCACCTGGGATGCTTCGAGTAGTGATTGGATCAAGACGTTT; CDR3: CATWDASSSDWIKTF
V: TRGV10; size: medium-sized; length: 15; J: TRGJ1/TRGJ2; DNA: TGTGCTGCGTGGGATAGCCCCCCGAATTATTATAAGAAACTCTTT; CDR3: CAAWDSPPNYYKKLF
V: TRGV4; size: NA; length: 15; J: TRGJ1/TRGJ2; DNA: TGTGCCACCTGGGATGGGCACCTCAATTATTATAAGAAACTCTTT; CDR3: CATWDGHLNYYKKLF
V: TRGV2; size: medium-sized; length: 12; J: TRGJ1/TRGJ2; DNA: TGTGCCACCTGGGACGGGCTTTATAAGAAACTCTTT; CDR3: CATWDGLYKKLF
V: TRGV3; size: NA; length: 15; J: TRGJ1/TRGJ2; DNA: TGTGCCACCTGGGACAGGCCGGCGAATTATTATAAGAAACTCTTT; CDR3: CATWDRPANYYKKLF